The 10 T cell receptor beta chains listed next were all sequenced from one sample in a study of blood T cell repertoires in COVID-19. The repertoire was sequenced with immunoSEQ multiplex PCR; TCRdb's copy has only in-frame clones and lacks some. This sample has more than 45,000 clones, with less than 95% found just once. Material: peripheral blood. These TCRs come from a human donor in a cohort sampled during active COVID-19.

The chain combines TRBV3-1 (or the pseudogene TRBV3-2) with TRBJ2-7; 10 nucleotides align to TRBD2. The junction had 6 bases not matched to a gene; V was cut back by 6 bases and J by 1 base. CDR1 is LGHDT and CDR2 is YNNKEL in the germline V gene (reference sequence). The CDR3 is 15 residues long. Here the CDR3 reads CASRDTSGASYEQYF. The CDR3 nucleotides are TGTGCCAGCAGGGATACTAGCGGGGCATCCTACGAGCAGTACTTC.

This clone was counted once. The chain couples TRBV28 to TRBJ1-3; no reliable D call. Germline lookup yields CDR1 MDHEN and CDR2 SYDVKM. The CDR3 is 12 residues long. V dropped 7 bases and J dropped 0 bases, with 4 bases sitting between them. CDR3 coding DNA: TGTGCCAGCACCAGCTCTGGAAACACCATATATTTT. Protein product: CASTSSGNTIYF.

DNA for the CDR3: TGTGCCAGCTCACCAGAAGGGGGCAGTAGCAATCAGCCCCAGCATTTT. It encodes CASSPEGGSSNQPQHF. The chain combines TRBV18 with TRBJ1-5, with TRBD1 matching over 7 bases. The CDR3 length is 16 residues. Germline V gives CDR1 KGHSH, CDR2 LQKENI. The junction had 4 bases not matched to a gene; V was cut back by 2 bases and J by 0 bases.

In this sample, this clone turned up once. Written as DNA, the CDR3 is TGTGCCTGGAGCCCGACAGTGAACACTGAAGCTTTCTTT. Amino acids: CAWSPTVNTEAFF. The chain carries TRBV30 and TRBJ1-1, with a tentative D call TRBD1 (5 bases). The CDR3 covers 13 residues. Trimming shortened V by 3 bases and J by 0 bases, and 8 bases separated the two germline ends. The germline gives CDR1 GTSNPN, CDR2 SVGIG (reference sequence).

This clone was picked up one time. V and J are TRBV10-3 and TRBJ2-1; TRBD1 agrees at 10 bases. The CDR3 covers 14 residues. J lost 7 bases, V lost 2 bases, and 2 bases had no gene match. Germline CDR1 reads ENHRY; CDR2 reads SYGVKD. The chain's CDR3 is CAISEGQGGNEQFF. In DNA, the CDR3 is TGTGCCATCAGTGAGGGACAGGGGGGAAATGAGCAGTTCTTC.

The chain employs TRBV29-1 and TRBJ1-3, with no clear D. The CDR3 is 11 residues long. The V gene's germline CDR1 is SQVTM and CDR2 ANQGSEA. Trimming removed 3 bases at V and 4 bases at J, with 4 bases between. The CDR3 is CSVDSGNTIYF. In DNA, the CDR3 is TGCAGCGTTGATTCAGGAAACACCATATATTTT.

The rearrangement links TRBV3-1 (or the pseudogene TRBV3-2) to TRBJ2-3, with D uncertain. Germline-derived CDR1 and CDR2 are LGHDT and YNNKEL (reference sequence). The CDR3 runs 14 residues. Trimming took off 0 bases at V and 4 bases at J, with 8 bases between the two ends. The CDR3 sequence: CASSQDEESDTQYF. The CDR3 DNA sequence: TGTGCCAGCAGCCAAGATGAAGAGTCAGATACGCAGTATTTT.

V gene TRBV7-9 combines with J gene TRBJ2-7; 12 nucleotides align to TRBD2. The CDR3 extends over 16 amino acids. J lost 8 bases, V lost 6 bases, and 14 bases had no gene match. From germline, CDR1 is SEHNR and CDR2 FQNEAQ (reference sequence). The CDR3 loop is CASSLVRLAGVGKQYF. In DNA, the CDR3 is TGTGCCAGCAGTCTAGTCCGACTAGCGGGAGTAGGAAAGCAGTACTTC.

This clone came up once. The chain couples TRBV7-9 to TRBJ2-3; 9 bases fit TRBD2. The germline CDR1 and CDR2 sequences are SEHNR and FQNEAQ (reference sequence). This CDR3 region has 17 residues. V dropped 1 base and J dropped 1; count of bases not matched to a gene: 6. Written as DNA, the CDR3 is TGTGCCAGCAGCTTAGGGGCTATAGCGGGAGGCACAGATACGCAGTATTTT. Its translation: CASSLGAIAGGTDTQYF.

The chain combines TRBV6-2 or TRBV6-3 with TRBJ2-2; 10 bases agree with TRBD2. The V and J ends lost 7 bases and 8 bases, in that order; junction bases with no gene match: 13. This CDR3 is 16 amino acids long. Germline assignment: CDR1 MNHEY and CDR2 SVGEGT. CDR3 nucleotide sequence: TGTGCCAGCACCCCCATAGCTAGCGGGAGCTGGGGGGAGCTGTTTTTT. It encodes CASTPIASGSWGELFF.